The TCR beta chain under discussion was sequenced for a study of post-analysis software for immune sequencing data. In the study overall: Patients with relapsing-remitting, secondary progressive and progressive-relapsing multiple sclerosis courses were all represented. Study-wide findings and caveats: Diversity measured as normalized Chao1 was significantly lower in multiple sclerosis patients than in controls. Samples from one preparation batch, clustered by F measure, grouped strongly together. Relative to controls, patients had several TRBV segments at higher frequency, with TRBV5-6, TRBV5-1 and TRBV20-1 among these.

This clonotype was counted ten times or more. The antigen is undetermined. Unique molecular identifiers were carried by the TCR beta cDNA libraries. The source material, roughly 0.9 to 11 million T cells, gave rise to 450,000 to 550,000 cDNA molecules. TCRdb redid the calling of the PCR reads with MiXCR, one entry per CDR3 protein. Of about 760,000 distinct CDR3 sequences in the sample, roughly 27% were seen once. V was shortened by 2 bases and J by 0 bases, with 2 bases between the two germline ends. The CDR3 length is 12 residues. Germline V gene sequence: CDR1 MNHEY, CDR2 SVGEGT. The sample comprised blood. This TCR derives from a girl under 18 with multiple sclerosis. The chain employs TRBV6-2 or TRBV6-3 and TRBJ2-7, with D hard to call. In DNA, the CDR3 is TGTGCCAGCAGTTACGTCTCCTACGAGCAGTACTTC. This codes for CASSYVSYEQYF.